This T cell receptor (beta chain) was recovered during a study of PD-L1 blockade in urothelial cancer. The overall study: The patients first took atezolizumab around 2014, receiving 1,200 mg intravenously every 3 weeks. Analyzed time points were 3 weeks (second dose) and 6 weeks after therapy began.

Findings and caveats of the study: Survival was better when pretreatment blood TCR clonality fell below the median. For durable-benefit patients, tumor-associated blood clones expanded more at 3 weeks.

This clone was detected only a few times. Its cognate antigen is unknown. One end of the junction does not line up with germline, which may come from a read error. Time point denoted: peripheral blood 6 weeks after treatment start. Measured with immunoSEQ multiplex PCR; TCRdb has only the in-frame clones, and not every one. This table holds 100,000 to 150,000 clones, 86% found once. The source was PBMCs, collected around atezolizumab (anti-PD-L1) treatment. The TCR was taken from a man aged 50 to 59 with urothelial cancer.

The DNA for the CDR3 is TGTGCTAGCAGCCCAAGACAGGGTTTGGTACGGGATTCCGGGGAGCTGTTTTTT. This gives the protein CASSPRQGLVRDSGELFF. This chain joins TRBV7-7 and TRBJ2-2; 7 bases fit TRBD1. The germline gives CDR1 SSHAT, CDR2 FNYEAQ (reference sequence). This CDR3 is 18 amino acids long.